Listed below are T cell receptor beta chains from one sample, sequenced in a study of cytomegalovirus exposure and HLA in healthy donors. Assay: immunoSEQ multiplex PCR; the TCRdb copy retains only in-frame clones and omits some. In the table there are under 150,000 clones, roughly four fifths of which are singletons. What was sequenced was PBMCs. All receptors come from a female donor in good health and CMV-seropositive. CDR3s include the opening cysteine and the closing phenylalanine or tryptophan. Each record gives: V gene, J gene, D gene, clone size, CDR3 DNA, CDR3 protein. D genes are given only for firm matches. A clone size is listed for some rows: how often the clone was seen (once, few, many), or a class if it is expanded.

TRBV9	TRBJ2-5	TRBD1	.	TGTGCCAGCAGCGTATTCGGACAGGCACAAGAGACCCAGTACTTC	CASSVFGQAQETQYF
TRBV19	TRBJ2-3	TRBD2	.	TGTGCCACCACAGCGGGAGGGACAGATACGCAGTATTTT	CATTAGGTDTQYF
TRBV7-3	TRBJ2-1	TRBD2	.	TGTGCCAGCAGCTTAACTAGCGGGACGGGAAATGAGCAGTTCTTC	CASSLTSGTGNEQFF
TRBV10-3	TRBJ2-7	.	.	TGTGCCATCAGTGAGGATCTCAGGCAGGGAAAATACTCCTACGAGCAGTACTTC	CAISEDLRQGKYSYEQYF
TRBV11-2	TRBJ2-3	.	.	TGTGCCAGCAGCTTAGTTTACACAGATACGCAGTATTTT	CASSLVYTDTQYF
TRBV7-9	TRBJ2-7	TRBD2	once	TGTGCCAGCAGCCCAGACCCCGGGACTAGCGGGGGCCATGAGCAGTACTTC	CASSPDPGTSGGHEQYF
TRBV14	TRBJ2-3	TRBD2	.	TGTGCCAGCAGCCAAAGGGGTGGCGGGGGTCGCACAGATACGCAGTATTTT	CASSQRGGGGRTDTQYF
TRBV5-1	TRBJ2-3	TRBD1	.	TGCGCCAGCAGCCCCATATTGAAGTGGGACAGGGGGCTCTCAGATACGCAGTATTTT	CASSPILKWDRGLSDTQYF
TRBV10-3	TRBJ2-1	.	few	TGTGCCATCAACCCGGGGAGTACCAACAATGAGCAGTTCTTC	CAINPGSTNNEQFF
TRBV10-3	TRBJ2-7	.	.	TGTGCCATCATTCGCGTCGCCTACGAGCAGTACTTC	CAIIRVAYEQYF
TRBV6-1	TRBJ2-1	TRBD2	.	TGTGCCAGCAGTGAAGCGGGGGTGGGACTAGCGGACTACAATGAGCAGTTCTTC	CASSEAGVGLADYNEQFF
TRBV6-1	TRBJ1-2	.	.	TGTGCCAGCAGTGAAGCGCTTCGGGATAACTATGGCTACACCTTC	CASSEALRDNYGYTF
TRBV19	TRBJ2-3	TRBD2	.	TGTGCCAGTAGCAAGACTAGCGGGAGGGGTCGCCACACAGATACGCAGTATTTT	CASSKTSGRGRHTDTQYF
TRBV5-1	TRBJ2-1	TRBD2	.	TGCGCCAGCATTCCGACTAGCGGGGGTGTCAGTGAGCAGTTCTTC	CASIPTSGGVSEQFF
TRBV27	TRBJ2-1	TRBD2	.	TGTGCCAGCAGCATGACTAGCGGGGGTTATGAGCAGTTCTTC	CASSMTSGGYEQFF
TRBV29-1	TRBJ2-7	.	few	TGCAGCGTTGCGCCCGGGGGGCCGGGGCCCTACGAGCAGTACTTC	CSVAPGGPGPYEQYF
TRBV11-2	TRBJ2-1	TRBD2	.	TGTGCCAGCAGAATTCCCGGGACTACCGTTAGTGAGCAGTTCTTC	CASRIPGTTVSEQFF
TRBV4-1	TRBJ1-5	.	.	TGCGCCAGCAGCCAATTCGGGGGGCTCTATAGCAATCAGCCCCAGCATTTT	CASSQFGGLYSNQPQHF
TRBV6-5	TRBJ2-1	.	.	TGTGCCAGCAGCGCCTACAATGAGCAGTTCTTC	CASSAYNEQFF
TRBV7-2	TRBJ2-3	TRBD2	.	TGTGCCAGCAGCTTAAGCCCACTTGGTAGCGGGAGTAGGGATACGCAGTATTTT	CASSLSPLGSGSRDTQYF
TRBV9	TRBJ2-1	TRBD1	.	TGTGCCAGCAGTTTCGGACAGGGTTGGAATGAGCAGTTCTTC	CASSFGQGWNEQFF
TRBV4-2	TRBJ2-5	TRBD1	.	TGTGCCAGCAGCCAAGATAGACAGGGGGGGGAGACCCAGTACTTC	CASSQDRQGGETQYF
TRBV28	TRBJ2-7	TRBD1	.	TGTGCCAGCAGTTTATATGGCAGGGGGCACGAGCAGTACTTC	CASSLYGRGHEQYF
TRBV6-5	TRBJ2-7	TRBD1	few	TGTGCCAGCAGTGGGGACAGGGGGGGATACGAGCAGTACTTC	CASSGDRGGYEQYF
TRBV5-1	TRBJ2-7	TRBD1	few	TGCGCCAGCAGCTTGGGACAGGGATCGGGCGAGCAGTACTTC	CASSLGQGSGEQYF
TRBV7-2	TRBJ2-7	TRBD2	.	TGTGCCAGCAGCGCCACTAGCGGATCCTCCTACGAGCAGTACTTC	CASSATSGSSYEQYF
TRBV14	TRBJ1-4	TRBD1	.	TGTGCCAGCAGCCCCGTGGGGACAGGGGGCAGTGAAAAACTGTTTTTT	CASSPVGTGGSEKLFF
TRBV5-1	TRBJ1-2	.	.	TGCGCCAGCAGCTTTTACAGGGAGGGCTACACCTTC	CASSFYREGYTF
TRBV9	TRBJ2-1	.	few	TGTGCCAGCAGCGTAGCTCGGCGGAGCTCCTACAATGAGCAGTTCTTC	CASSVARRSSYNEQFF
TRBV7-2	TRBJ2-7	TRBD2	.	TGTGCCAGCAGCCGAATTGGGGCGGGAGGCCCCTACGAGCAGTACTTC	CASSRIGAGGPYEQYF
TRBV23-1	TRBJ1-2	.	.	TGCGCCAGCAGTCAATCTCTTCCGGGCTACACCTTC	CASSQSLPGYTF
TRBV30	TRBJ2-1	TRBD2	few	TGTGCCTGGAGTGACGGACTAGCGAAAAATGAGCAGTTCTTC	CAWSDGLAKNEQFF
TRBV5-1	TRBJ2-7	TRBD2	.	TGCGCCAGCAGCTCGACGGGGGGGAAAGCCTACGAGCAGTACTTC	CASSSTGGKAYEQYF
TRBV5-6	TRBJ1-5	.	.	TGTGCCAGCAGCGATTCGACAGGTTTGCTCAATCAGCCCCAGCATTTT	CASSDSTGLLNQPQHF
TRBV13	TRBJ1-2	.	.	TGTGCCAGCAGCCCTAATTTGGGAGGGTACTATGGCTACACCTTC	CASSPNLGGYYGYTF
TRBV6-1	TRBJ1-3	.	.	TGTGCCAGCAGTGAATTCCAAGGGGCAGGGTTGTCTGGAAACACCATATATTTT	CASSEFQGAGLSGNTIYF
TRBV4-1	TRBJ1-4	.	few	TGCGCCAGCAGCCAATGGGCAGGGATAAATGAAAAACTGTTTTTT	CASSQWAGINEKLFF
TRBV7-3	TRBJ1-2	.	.	TGTGCCAGCAGCTTACAGGGCTTCTATGGCTACACCTTC	CASSLQGFYGYTF
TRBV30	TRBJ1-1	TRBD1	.	TGTGCCTCAAGGACAGGGGCGCAGACTGAAGCTTTCTTT	CASRTGAQTEAFF
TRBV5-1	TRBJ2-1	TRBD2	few	TGCGCCAGCAGCTCTGGGACTAGTTTGAATGAGCAGTTCTTC	CASSSGTSLNEQFF
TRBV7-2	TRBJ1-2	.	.	TGTGCCAGCAGCTTAGATAGTCTTTCTAACTATGGCTACACCTTC	CASSLDSLSNYGYTF
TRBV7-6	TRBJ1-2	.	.	TGTGCCAGCAGCCCCCGCGGGGGCGTACATGGCTACACCTTC	CASSPRGGVHGYTF
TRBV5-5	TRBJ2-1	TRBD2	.	TGTGCCAGCAGCGATGGTCGACTAGCAAACAATGAGCAGTTCTTC	CASSDGRLANNEQFF
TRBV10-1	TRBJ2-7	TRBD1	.	TGCGCCAGCAGTGAGTCGGGGGACAGATCCTACGAGCAGTACTTC	CASSESGDRSYEQYF
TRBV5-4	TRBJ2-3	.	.	TGTGCCAGCAGCCGGGAAGTAGGTTTCCCAGATACGCAGTATTTT	CASSREVGFPDTQYF
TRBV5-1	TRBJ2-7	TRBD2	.	TGCGCCAGCAGCCCCGGGACTAGCGGGAGTGGTGGCGAGCAGTACTTC	CASSPGTSGSGGEQYF
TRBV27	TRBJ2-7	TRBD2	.	TGTGCCAGCAGTTTATCGATGAGGATAGCGGGGCACCACGAGCAGTACTTC	CASSLSMRIAGHHEQYF
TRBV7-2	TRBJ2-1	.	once	TGTGCCAGCAGCTTACGAGGAAGGCGGGACCACAATGAGCAGTTCTTC	CASSLRGRRDHNEQFF
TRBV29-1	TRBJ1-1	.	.	TGCAGCGTTCAAAGGGGGTCGGACACTGAAGCTTTCTTT	CSVQRGSDTEAFF
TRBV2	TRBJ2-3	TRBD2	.	TGTGCCAGCAAACGCCCTGGGCGGGAGGGCTCTAGCACAGATACGCAGTATTTT	CASKRPGREGSSTDTQYF
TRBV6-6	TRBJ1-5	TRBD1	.	TGTGCCAGCAGAGACAGGGCTAGCAATCAGCCCCAGCATTTT	CASRDRASNQPQHF
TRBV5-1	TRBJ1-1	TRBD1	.	TGCGCCAGCAGCTTTACCTCCGGGACAGGGCAAACTGAAGCCTTCTTT	CASSFTSGTGQTEAFF
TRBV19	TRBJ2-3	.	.	TGTGCCAGTAGTATAGTAGGCACAGATACGCAGTATTTT	CASSIVGTDTQYF
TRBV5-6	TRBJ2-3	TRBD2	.	TGTGCCAGCAGCGTCCCGACTAGCGGGAGGGTCGGGGATACGCAGTATTTT	CASSVPTSGRVGDTQYF
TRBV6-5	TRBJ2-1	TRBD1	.	TGTGCCAGCAGGTCTTCAGGGGGCGATGAGCAGTTCTTC	CASRSSGGDEQFF